This TCR beta chain comes out of a study of breast tumors, draining lymph nodes, adjacent tissues (dated by TCRdb to about 2016). With respect to the entire study: In breast cancer patients, the study compared the TCR beta repertoires of tumor, adjacent nontumor tissue and axillary lymph nodes. In human breast cancer, the study set out to evaluate how tumor, surrounding tissue and draining lymph node repertoires relate to one another and whether T cells may move between these sites. General conclusions and limits of the study: Rather than being directly demonstrated, the conclusion that tumor T cells originate in lymph nodes was presented as consistent with a hypothesis. A scenario in which most tumor T cells derive from the lymph node and then expand within tumor tissue was judged to be consistent with the data. Tumors showed preferential V and J gene usage, and their T-cell repertoire diversity fell below that of lymph nodes yet above that of nontumor tissue. Tumor and nontumor tissue repertoires were found to be significantly more similar in luminal-like than in basal-like breast cancer.

The axillary draining lymph nodes of breast cancer patients were the source of the lymph node samples. The sequencer was an Illumina HiSeq 2000. Multiplex PCR amplification was used to build the TCR beta chain libraries. High-throughput sequencing was used to analyze the amplified TCR beta chain products. TCRdb's own reprocessing of the public reads used fastp at Q25 and MiXCR and kept productive beta chains. Each CDR3 protein gets just one entry, which takes the most common genes and DNA from the rows behind it. The sample has some 140,000 distinct CDR3 sequences on record, less than 25% of them singletons. The top ten hold about 2.2% of the sample. This clonotype was seen ten or more times. This clone's antigen is unknown. No quality values exist for individual bases; no much larger clone is one base distant. The CDR3 has 12 amino acids, counting the end cysteine and phenylalanine. Solely the CDR3 DNA is kept, with 36 bases framed from the first base. In the germline V gene, CDR1 corresponds to SNHLY and CDR2 to FYNNEI. The V end gives up 6 bases and the J end 6 bases, leaving 5 bases in the junction not matched to a gene.

The source material was axillary lymph node tissue. The chain uses TRBV2 and TRBJ2-7; 7 of the junction bases match TRBD1. The receptor's source is a female donor with breast cancer. Some clones in this sample may be carry-over from other donors' samples. The CDR3: CASRKQGSEQYF. The DNA sequence is as follows: TGTGCCAGCAGGAAACAGGGGAGCGAGCAGTACTTC.